This T cell receptor beta chain was retrieved from a study of PD-1 blockade in classical Hodgkin lymphoma. The study, taken as a whole, reports: The causes of the repertoire differences, possibly disease activity or prior therapy, remain undefined. CD4+ TCR diversity climbed significantly by C4D1, unlike CD8+ TCR diversity. At baseline, newly diagnosed patients reportedly showed less TCR diversity than healthy donors.

The CDR3 loop spans 15 amino acids. The germline gives CDR1 MNHEY, CDR2 SVGAGI. V gave up 6 bases and J gave up 7 bases; unmatched junction bases: 7. TCRdb keeps only in-frame clones here, not all; method: immunoSEQ multiplex PCR. The top ten clones hold 15% to 20% of a sample with about 99,000 clones, roughly 79% of them seen once. After autologous stem cell transplantation all patients relapsed, and prior brentuximab vedotin exposure differed between cohorts. Note on this clone: Its antigen is as yet unknown.

Sequencing used peripheral blood mononuclear cells (PBMCs), obtained before the second cycle of nivolumab. The clonotype originates from a human donor with classical Hodgkin lymphoma. The V and J genes are TRBV6-5 and TRBJ2-1; 12 positions match TRBD2. CDR3 loop: CASRPTSGRRNEQFF. CDR3 in DNA: TGTGCCAGCAGGCCCACTAGCGGGAGGAGGAATGAGCAGTTCTTC.